The clone carrying this T cell receptor (beta chain) has a handful of counts. TCRdb passed the 5' RACE reads through MiXCR, listing each CDR3 protein once. This table holds around 81,000 distinct CDR3 sequences, around 14% found once. This entry comes from a study of early T cells in non-severe SARS-CoV-2 infection. The CDR3 is made up of 13 amino acids. Germline V gene lookup returns CDR1 SGHRS and CDR2 YFSETQ. The V and J ends lost 4 bases and 3 bases, in that order; junction bases with no gene match: 3. The TCR was taken from an adult who was a healthcare worker with PCR-confirmed SARS-CoV-2 infection or an uninfected control (not recorded which). The chain couples TRBV5-1 to TRBJ1-2; 7 bases match TRBD1. The specimen sequenced was whole blood. The CDR3 DNA reads TGCGCCAGCAGCCGGGACAGCTACTATGGCTACACCTTC. It encodes CASSRDSYYGYTF.